This is a list of T cell receptor beta chains from one sample in a study of blood T cell repertoires in COVID-19. Profiling relied on immunoSEQ multiplex PCR, and the TCRdb table lists in-frame clones only, not all of them. Among about 250,000 clones listed, over 80% were seen once. Source material: peripheral blood. The receptors shown here come from a man aged 35 to 55 with acute or convalescent COVID-19. Each CDR3 is given with its conserved first and last residue. A D gene is named only where the DNA matches it firmly. Clone size appears in some rows only: once, few, many, or a class for an expanded clone.

D,V,size,J,DNA,CDR3
NA,TRBV19,NA,TRBJ2-1,TGTGCCAGCCGGGACTTTAACAATGAGCAGTTCTTC,CASRDFNNEQFF
NA,TRBV7-3,NA,TRBJ2-2,TGTGCCAGCAGCCTAGGTCGCAACTCCGGGGAGCTGTTTTTT,CASSLGRNSGELFF
TRBD1,TRBV4-2,few,TRBJ2-1,TGTGCCAGCAGCCAAGGAGACAGGGAGAATGATGAGCAGTTCTTC,CASSQGDRENDEQFF
NA,TRBV3-1/TRBV3-2,NA,TRBJ1-2,TGTGCCAGCAGCCAACAGGGTAACTATGGCTACACCTTC,CASSQQGNYGYTF
NA,TRBV28,NA,TRBJ2-6,TGTGCGGGCAGCTCTGGGGCCAACGTCCTGACTTTC,CAGSSGANVLTF
TRBD1,TRBV7-9,NA,TRBJ1-4,TGTGCCAGCAGCCCTGGACAGGATAATGAAAAACTGTTTTTT,CASSPGQDNEKLFF
TRBD1,TRBV19,NA,TRBJ2-7,TGTGCCAGTAGTAAGGGGACAGGGGGTTACGAGCAGTACTTC,CASSKGTGGYEQYF
TRBD2,TRBV6-5,NA,TRBJ2-1,TGTGCCAGCGTTAGCGGGTTGAGCTCCTACAATGAGCAGTTCTTC,CASVSGLSSYNEQFF
TRBD2,TRBV5-6,NA,TRBJ2-7,TGTGCCAGCAGCTTCCTTTCAGGGACGACTAGCGGGACCTACGAGCAGTACTTC,CASSFLSGTTSGTYEQYF
NA,TRBV6-1,NA,TRBJ2-1,TGTGCCAGCAGTGATACCGGGACTGGATCCTACAATGAGCAGTTCTTC,CASSDTGTGSYNEQFF